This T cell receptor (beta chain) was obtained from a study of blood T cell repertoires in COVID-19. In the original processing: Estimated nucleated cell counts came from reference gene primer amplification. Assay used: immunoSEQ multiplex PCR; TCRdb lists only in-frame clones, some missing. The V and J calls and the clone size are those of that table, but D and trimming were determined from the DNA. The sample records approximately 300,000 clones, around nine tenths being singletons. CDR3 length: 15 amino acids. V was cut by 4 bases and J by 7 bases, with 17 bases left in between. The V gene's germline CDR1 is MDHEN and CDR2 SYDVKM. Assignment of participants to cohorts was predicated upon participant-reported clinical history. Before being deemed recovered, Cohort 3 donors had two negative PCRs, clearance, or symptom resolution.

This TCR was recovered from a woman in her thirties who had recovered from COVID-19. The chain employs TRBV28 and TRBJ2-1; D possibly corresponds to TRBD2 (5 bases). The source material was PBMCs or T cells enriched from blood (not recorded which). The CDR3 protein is CASSSGNGSGNEQFF. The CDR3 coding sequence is TGTGCCAGCAGTTCTGGTAACGGTTCGGGAAATGAGCAGTTCTTC.